This section outlines one T cell receptor (beta chain) sequence together with its context. The antigen remains undetermined. The source of the sample is a study of CD8 T cells in ankylosing spondylitis. Notes on the study in general: Researchers report that disease-linked clones proved CD8+ and relatively rare in peripheral blood. There was a TCR beta motif, made of fewer than 10 highly homologous variants, that appeared characteristic of ankylosing spondylitis blood.

This CDR3 region has 14 residues. Germline V gene lookup returns CDR1 DFQATT and CDR2 SNEGSKA (reference sequence). Trimming cost V 7 bases and J 7 bases; bases outside gene matches: 10. TCRdb reanalysed the 5' RACE reads using MiXCR and keeps one entry per CDR3 protein. The table has a few hundred thousand distinct CDR3 sequences, under 25% seen once. Sequenced: blood, either unsorted or a sorted T cell fraction (not recorded which). V and J are TRBV20-1 and TRBJ2-1; 10 nucleotides match TRBD1. This TCR was sampled from a male donor with ankylosing spondylitis. CDR3 bases: TGCAGTGGGCCCGGGGACAGGGGCGGGAATGAGCAGTTCTTC. It is translated as CSGPGDRGGNEQFF.